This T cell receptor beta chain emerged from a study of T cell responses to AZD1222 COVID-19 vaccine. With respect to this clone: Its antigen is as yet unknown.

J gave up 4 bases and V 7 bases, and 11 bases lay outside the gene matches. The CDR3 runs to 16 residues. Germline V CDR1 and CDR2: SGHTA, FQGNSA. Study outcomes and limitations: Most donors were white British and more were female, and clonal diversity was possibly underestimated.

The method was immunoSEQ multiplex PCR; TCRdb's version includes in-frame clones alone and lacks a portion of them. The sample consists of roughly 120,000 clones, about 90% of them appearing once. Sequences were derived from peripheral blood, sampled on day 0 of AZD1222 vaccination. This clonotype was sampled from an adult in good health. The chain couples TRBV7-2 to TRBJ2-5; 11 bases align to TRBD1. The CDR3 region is CASTPGDRGMVETQYF. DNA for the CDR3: TGTGCCAGCACCCCAGGGGACAGGGGGATGGTAGAGACCCAGTACTTC.